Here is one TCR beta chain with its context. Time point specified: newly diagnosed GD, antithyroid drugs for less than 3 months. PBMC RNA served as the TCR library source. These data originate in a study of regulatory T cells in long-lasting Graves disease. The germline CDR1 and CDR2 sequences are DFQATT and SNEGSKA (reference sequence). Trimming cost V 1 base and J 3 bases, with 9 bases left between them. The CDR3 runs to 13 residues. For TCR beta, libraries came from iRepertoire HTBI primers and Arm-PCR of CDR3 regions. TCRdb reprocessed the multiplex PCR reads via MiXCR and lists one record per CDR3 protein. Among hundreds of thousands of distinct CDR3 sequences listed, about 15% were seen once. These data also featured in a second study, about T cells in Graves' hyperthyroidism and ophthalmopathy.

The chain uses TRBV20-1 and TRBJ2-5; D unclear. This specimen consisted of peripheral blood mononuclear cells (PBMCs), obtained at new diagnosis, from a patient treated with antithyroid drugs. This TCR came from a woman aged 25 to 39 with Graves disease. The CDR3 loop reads CSARAGGEETQYF. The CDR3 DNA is TGCAGTGCTAGAGCTGGTGGGGAAGAGACCCAGTACTTC.